This TCR beta chain was recovered during a study of blood T cell repertoires in COVID-19. Original data processing: Amplifying reference gene primers gave estimates of nucleated cell counts. The method was immunoSEQ multiplex PCR; TCRdb's version includes in-frame clones alone and lacks a portion of them. Clone size and V and J calls were adopted from that table, with D and trimming inferred from the DNA. Of about 210,000 clones in the sample, roughly 82% were seen once. CDR1 MNHEY and CDR2 SVGEGT come from the germline V gene. CDR3 length: 15 residues. Trimming stripped 0 bases from V and 7 bases from J, with 15 bases between.

This rearrangement joins TRBV6-2 or TRBV6-3 to TRBJ1-1, with TRBD1 as a possible D gene (6 bases). Sequences were obtained from peripheral blood. The source is a man aged 40-55 years who had recovered from COVID-19. The CDR3 spells CASSYSIGGNGEAFF. The CDR3 DNA is TGTGCCAGCAGTTACTCGATAGGGGGTAACGGTGAAGCTTTCTTT.